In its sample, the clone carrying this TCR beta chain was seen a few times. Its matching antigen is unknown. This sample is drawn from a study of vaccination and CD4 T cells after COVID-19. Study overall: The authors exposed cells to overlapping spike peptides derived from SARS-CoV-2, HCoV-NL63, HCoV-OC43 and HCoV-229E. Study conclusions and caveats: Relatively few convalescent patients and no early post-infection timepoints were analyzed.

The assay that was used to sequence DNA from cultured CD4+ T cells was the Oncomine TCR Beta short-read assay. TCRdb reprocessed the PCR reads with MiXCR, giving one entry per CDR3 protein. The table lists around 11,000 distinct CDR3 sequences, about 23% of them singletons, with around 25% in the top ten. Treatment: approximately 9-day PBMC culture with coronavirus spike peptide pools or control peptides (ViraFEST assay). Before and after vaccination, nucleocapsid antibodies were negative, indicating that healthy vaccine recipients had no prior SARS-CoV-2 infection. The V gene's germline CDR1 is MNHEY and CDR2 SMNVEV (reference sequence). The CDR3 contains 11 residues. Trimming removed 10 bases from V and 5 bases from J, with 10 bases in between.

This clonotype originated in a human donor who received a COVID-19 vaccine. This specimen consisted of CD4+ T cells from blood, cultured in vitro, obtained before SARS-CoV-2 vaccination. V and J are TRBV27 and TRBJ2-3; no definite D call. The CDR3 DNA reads TGTGCCACCCGCACGAGAGATACGCAGTATTTT. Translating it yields CATRTRDTQYF.